A selection of T cell receptor beta chains follows, all from one sample in a study of identical twins. One entry per CDR3 protein, called by TCRdb with MiXCR from the 5' RACE reads. The table lists 500,000 or so distinct CDR3 sequences, 13% to 15% of them singletons. This sample was shared with a second study, whose subject was yellow fever vaccine responses in identical twins.

Source material: CD4+ T cells sorted from blood. These receptors originate from a woman younger than 35 in good health. Each CDR3 is given with its conserved first and last residue. Each record gives: D gene, J gene, V gene, clone size, CDR3 protein, CDR3 DNA. A D gene is named only where the DNA matches it firmly. Where a row states a size, it is once, few, many or the class of an expanded clone; other rows omit it.

d_gene: -
j_gene: TRBJ2-1
v_gene: TRBV7-3
abundance: -
CDR3aa: CASSLTGGHNEQFF
CDR3nt: TGTGCCAGCAGCTTAACGGGGGGCCACAATGAGCAGTTCTTC

d_gene: -
j_gene: TRBJ2-7
v_gene: TRBV5-1
abundance: few
CDR3aa: CASSLRDSGYEQYF
CDR3nt: TGCGCCAGCAGCTTGAGGGACAGCGGGTACGAGCAGTACTTC

d_gene: -
j_gene: TRBJ2-7
v_gene: TRBV6-5
abundance: -
CDR3aa: CASSYRVPGSSSSSYEQYF
CDR3nt: TGTGCCAGCAGTTACCGTGTTCCGGGCAGCTCCAGTAGCTCCTACGAGCAGTACTTC

d_gene: TRBD2
j_gene: TRBJ2-3
v_gene: TRBV2
abundance: few
CDR3aa: CASRGGGGPSSTDTQYF
CDR3nt: TGTGCCAGCAGAGGTGGCGGGGGTCCCTCTAGCACAGATACGCAGTATTTT

d_gene: -
j_gene: TRBJ2-6
v_gene: TRBV20-1
abundance: -
CDR3aa: CSAGGGANVLTF
CDR3nt: TGCAGTGCGGGTGGTGGGGCCAACGTCCTGACTTTC

d_gene: TRBD2
j_gene: TRBJ2-7
v_gene: TRBV27
abundance: -
CDR3aa: CASSFKRGGATYEQYF
CDR3nt: TGTGCCAGCAGTTTTAAGCGGGGGGGAGCAACCTACGAGCAGTACTTC

d_gene: -
j_gene: TRBJ1-1
v_gene: TRBV14
abundance: few
CDR3aa: CASSQFTLAFF
CDR3nt: TGTGCCAGCAGCCAATTTACTCTGGCTTTCTTT

d_gene: TRBD2
j_gene: TRBJ2-1
v_gene: TRBV5-1
abundance: many
CDR3aa: CASSTVAGGYNEQFF
CDR3nt: TGCGCCAGCAGCACGGTGGCGGGGGGCTACAATGAGCAGTTCTTC

d_gene: TRBD1
j_gene: TRBJ2-1
v_gene: TRBV5-1
abundance: many
CDR3aa: CASSLALTGSSYNEQFF
CDR3nt: TGCGCCAGCAGCTTGGCCCTGACAGGGAGCTCCTACAATGAGCAGTTCTTC

d_gene: TRBD1
j_gene: TRBJ1-3
v_gene: TRBV5-1
abundance: -
CDR3aa: CASSSGTGSGNTIYF
CDR3nt: TGCGCCAGCAGCTCCGGGACAGGATCTGGAAACACCATATATTTT

d_gene: -
j_gene: TRBJ2-7
v_gene: TRBV4-1
abundance: -
CDR3aa: CASSQDHSMREQYF
CDR3nt: TGCGCCAGCAGCCAAGATCACAGCATGAGGGAGCAGTACTTC

d_gene: TRBD2
j_gene: TRBJ2-2
v_gene: TRBV12-3/TRBV12-4
abundance: -
CDR3aa: CACSSRLAGETPTGELFF
CDR3nt: TGTGCCTGCAGTTCCCGACTAGCGGGAGAGACACCCACCGGGGAGCTGTTTTTT

d_gene: -
j_gene: TRBJ2-1
v_gene: TRBV11-2
abundance: few
CDR3aa: CASSFPFSSYNEQFF
CDR3nt: TGTGCCAGCAGCTTCCCATTTTCTTCCTACAATGAGCAGTTCTTC

d_gene: -
j_gene: TRBJ2-5
v_gene: TRBV11-2
abundance: few
CDR3aa: CASSLDASRWQETQYF
CDR3nt: TGTGCCAGCAGCTTAGACGCCTCTAGATGGCAAGAGACCCAGTACTTC

d_gene: -
j_gene: TRBJ1-1
v_gene: TRBV5-1
abundance: few
CDR3aa: CASSPTLGVGTEAFF
CDR3nt: TGCGCCAGCAGCCCAACCCTAGGTGTTGGAACTGAAGCTTTCTTT

d_gene: TRBD2
j_gene: TRBJ2-7
v_gene: TRBV5-1
abundance: -
CDR3aa: CASSLGAGVTYEQYF
CDR3nt: TGCGCCAGCAGCTTGGGGGCGGGAGTGACCTACGAGCAGTACTTC

d_gene: -
j_gene: TRBJ1-6
v_gene: TRBV5-1
abundance: few
CDR3aa: CASSLEVVNSPLHF
CDR3nt: TGCGCCAGCAGCTTGGAGGTGGTGAATTCACCCCTCCACTTT

d_gene: -
j_gene: TRBJ2-3
v_gene: TRBV7-2
abundance: -
CDR3aa: CASSLTRSGDTQYF
CDR3nt: TGTGCCAGCAGCTTAACTCGGTCCGGAGATACGCAGTATTTT

d_gene: TRBD1
j_gene: TRBJ2-6
v_gene: TRBV28
abundance: -
CDR3aa: CASSSLRDREVSYSGANVLTF
CDR3nt: TGTGCCAGCAGTTCACTCCGGGACAGGGAGGTTTCTTACTCTGGGGCCAACGTCCTGACTTTC

d_gene: TRBD2
j_gene: TRBJ2-1
v_gene: TRBV27
abundance: -
CDR3aa: CASSQGVGLAGKGVEQFF
CDR3nt: TGTGCCAGCAGTCAGGGGGTGGGACTAGCGGGAAAAGGGGTTGAGCAGTTCTTC

d_gene: -
j_gene: TRBJ2-3
v_gene: TRBV4-1
abundance: few
CDR3aa: CASSQDPTTDTQYF
CDR3nt: TGCGCCAGCAGCCAAGATCCCACTACAGATACGCAGTATTTT

d_gene: -
j_gene: TRBJ1-6
v_gene: TRBV28
abundance: many
CDR3aa: CASSYPRGPLHF
CDR3nt: TGTGCCAGCAGTTACCCCAGAGGACCCCTCCACTTT

d_gene: -
j_gene: TRBJ2-5
v_gene: TRBV2
abundance: -
CDR3aa: CASKETSTETQYF
CDR3nt: TGTGCCAGCAAGGAGACCTCGACGGAGACCCAGTACTTC

d_gene: -
j_gene: TRBJ2-3
v_gene: TRBV4-2
abundance: -
CDR3aa: CASSQVQGGPTDTQYF
CDR3nt: TGTGCCAGCAGCCAAGTGCAGGGGGGTCCCACAGATACGCAGTATTTT

d_gene: -
j_gene: TRBJ2-1
v_gene: TRBV6-1
abundance: few
CDR3aa: CASGRGPYNEQFF
CDR3nt: TGTGCCAGCGGGCGGGGGCCTTACAATGAGCAGTTCTTC

d_gene: -
j_gene: TRBJ2-5
v_gene: TRBV3-1
abundance: few
CDR3aa: CASSQFRETQYF
CDR3nt: TGTGCCAGCAGCCAGTTCCGGGAGACCCAGTACTTC

d_gene: -
j_gene: TRBJ1-2
v_gene: TRBV28
abundance: -
CDR3aa: CASTKPGGVYGYTF
CDR3nt: TGTGCCAGCACCAAGCCGGGGGGCGTCTATGGCTACACCTTC

d_gene: -
j_gene: TRBJ2-1
v_gene: TRBV24-1
abundance: -
CDR3aa: CATSPPSSSYNEQFF
CDR3nt: TGTGCCACCAGTCCCCCCTCAAGCTCCTACAATGAGCAGTTCTTC

d_gene: -
j_gene: TRBJ2-5
v_gene: TRBV3-1
abundance: -
CDR3aa: CASSQDSGHSQETQYF
CDR3nt: TGTGCCAGCAGCCAAGATTCGGGTCACTCCCAAGAGACCCAGTACTTC

d_gene: -
j_gene: TRBJ2-1
v_gene: TRBV5-8
abundance: few
CDR3aa: CASSLDRGLNYNEQFF
CDR3nt: TGTGCCAGCAGCTTGGATCGGGGGCTGAACTACAATGAGCAGTTCTTC

d_gene: -
j_gene: TRBJ2-2
v_gene: TRBV11-2
abundance: -
CDR3aa: CASSLRRGDESGELFF
CDR3nt: TGTGCCAGCAGCTTAAGGAGGGGGGATGAATCCGGGGAGCTGTTTTTT

d_gene: TRBD1
j_gene: TRBJ1-4
v_gene: TRBV3-1
abundance: few
CDR3aa: CASSLGTAATNEKLFF
CDR3nt: TGTGCCAGCAGCCTGGGGACAGCAGCAACTAATGAAAAACTGTTTTTT

d_gene: -
j_gene: TRBJ2-7
v_gene: TRBV14
abundance: few
CDR3aa: CASSPISRGRSYEQYF
CDR3nt: TGTGCCAGCAGCCCGATAAGTAGGGGTCGCTCCTACGAGCAGTACTTC

d_gene: TRBD2
j_gene: TRBJ2-4
v_gene: TRBV6-1
abundance: -
CDR3aa: CASTSTSGRNIQYF
CDR3nt: TGTGCCAGCACCTCGACTAGCGGGAGAAACATTCAGTACTTC

d_gene: TRBD2
j_gene: TRBJ2-3
v_gene: TRBV20-1
abundance: -
CDR3aa: CSARTSGSRGTQYF
CDR3nt: TGCAGTGCTCGGACTAGCGGGAGCCGGGGGACGCAGTATTTT

d_gene: -
j_gene: TRBJ1-5
v_gene: TRBV12-3/TRBV12-4
abundance: few
CDR3aa: CASSSLGVQPQHF
CDR3nt: TGTGCCAGCAGTTCTTTGGGGGTTCAGCCCCAGCATTTT

d_gene: TRBD2
j_gene: TRBJ2-1
v_gene: TRBV6-1
abundance: few
CDR3aa: CASSVTSGRIRNEQFF
CDR3nt: TGTGCCAGCAGTGTAACTAGCGGGAGAATTCGCAATGAGCAGTTCTTC

d_gene: TRBD2
j_gene: TRBJ2-1
v_gene: TRBV19
abundance: -
CDR3aa: CASSRFGLAGSYNEQFF
CDR3nt: TGTGCCAGTAGTAGGTTCGGGCTAGCGGGATCCTACAATGAGCAGTTCTTC

d_gene: -
j_gene: TRBJ1-1
v_gene: TRBV12-3/TRBV12-4
abundance: many
CDR3aa: CASSLANTEAFF
CDR3nt: TGTGCCAGCAGTTTGGCGAACACTGAAGCTTTCTTT

d_gene: -
j_gene: TRBJ2-5
v_gene: TRBV10-3
abundance: few
CDR3aa: CAISLKEQETQYF
CDR3nt: TGTGCCATCAGTTTGAAGGAGCAAGAGACCCAGTACTTC

d_gene: TRBD2
j_gene: TRBJ2-3
v_gene: TRBV5-1
abundance: -
CDR3aa: CASSPTGGAPVVRTDTQYF
CDR3nt: TGCGCCAGCAGCCCTACGGGGGGGGCGCCTGTGGTACGCACAGATACGCAGTATTTT

d_gene: TRBD1
j_gene: TRBJ2-2
v_gene: TRBV7-2
abundance: -
CDR3aa: CASSLVSTGPGELFF
CDR3nt: TGTGCCAGCAGCTTAGTCTCGACAGGGCCCGGGGAGCTGTTTTTT

d_gene: -
j_gene: TRBJ2-1
v_gene: TRBV25-1
abundance: -
CDR3aa: CASSEPKPYNEQFF
CDR3nt: TGTGCCAGCAGTGAGCCGAAGCCCTACAATGAGCAGTTCTTC

d_gene: TRBD1
j_gene: TRBJ1-2
v_gene: TRBV7-9
abundance: -
CDR3aa: CASSNRQGAGYGDGYTF
CDR3nt: TGTGCCAGCAGCAATAGACAGGGGGCGGGTTATGGAGACGGCTACACCTTC

d_gene: -
j_gene: TRBJ2-1
v_gene: TRBV20-1
abundance: -
CDR3aa: CSARALPGYEQFF
CDR3nt: TGCAGTGCTAGAGCCCTGCCCGGATATGAGCAGTTCTTC

d_gene: -
j_gene: TRBJ2-1
v_gene: TRBV11-2
abundance: few
CDR3aa: CASSLRLKTPGGEKYNEQFF
CDR3nt: TGTGCCAGCAGCTTGAGACTCAAAACGCCAGGCGGTGAGAAATACAATGAGCAGTTCTTC

d_gene: -
j_gene: TRBJ2-4
v_gene: TRBV2
abundance: few
CDR3aa: CASSERGAEAKNIQYF
CDR3nt: TGTGCCAGCAGTGAAAGGGGGGCGGAAGCCAAAAACATTCAGTACTTC

d_gene: -
j_gene: TRBJ1-1
v_gene: TRBV29-1
abundance: few
CDR3aa: CSVARHAGNTEAFF
CDR3nt: TGCAGCGTTGCTAGACATGCGGGGAACACTGAAGCTTTCTTT

d_gene: TRBD1
j_gene: TRBJ2-7
v_gene: TRBV20-1
abundance: few
CDR3aa: CSARGATGDEQYF
CDR3nt: TGCAGTGCTAGAGGAGCGACAGGGGACGAGCAGTACTTC

d_gene: -
j_gene: TRBJ2-7
v_gene: TRBV20-1
abundance: -
CDR3aa: CSAPAAGIDEQYF
CDR3nt: TGCAGTGCTCCCGCAGCCGGGATTGACGAGCAGTACTTC

d_gene: -
j_gene: TRBJ2-7
v_gene: TRBV6-5
abundance: few
CDR3aa: CASSTIGGREQYF
CDR3nt: TGTGCCAGCAGTACTATTGGGGGCCGGGAGCAGTACTTC

d_gene: TRBD1
j_gene: TRBJ1-2
v_gene: TRBV6-1
abundance: few
CDR3aa: CASSEGQAYGYTF
CDR3nt: TGTGCCAGCAGTGAGGGACAGGCCTATGGCTACACCTTC

d_gene: -
j_gene: TRBJ1-2
v_gene: TRBV5-5
abundance: -
CDR3aa: CASSLNGDYGYTF
CDR3nt: TGTGCCAGCAGCTTGAACGGGGACTATGGCTACACCTTC

d_gene: -
j_gene: TRBJ2-7
v_gene: TRBV7-7
abundance: -
CDR3aa: CASSLGMDQSYEQYF
CDR3nt: TGTGCTAGCAGCTTGGGTATGGATCAGTCCTACGAGCAGTACTTC